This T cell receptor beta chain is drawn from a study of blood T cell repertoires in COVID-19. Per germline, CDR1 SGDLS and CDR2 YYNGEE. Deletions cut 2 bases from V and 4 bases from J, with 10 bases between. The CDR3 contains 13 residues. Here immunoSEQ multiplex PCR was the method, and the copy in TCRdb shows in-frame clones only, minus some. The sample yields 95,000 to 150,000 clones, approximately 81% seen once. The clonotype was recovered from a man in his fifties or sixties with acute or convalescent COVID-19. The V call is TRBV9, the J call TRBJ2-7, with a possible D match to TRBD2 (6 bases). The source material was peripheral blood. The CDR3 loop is CASSVGDSYEQYF. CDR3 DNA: TGTGCCAGCAGCGTGGGGGACTCTTACGAGCAGTACTTC.